Listed below are T cell receptor beta chains from one sample, sequenced in a study of blood T cell repertoires in COVID-19. The method was immunoSEQ multiplex PCR; TCRdb's version includes in-frame clones alone and lacks a portion of them. The sample holds approximately 65,000 clones, approximately 79% seen once. The sample was peripheral blood. These receptors came from a man in his 60s with acute or convalescent COVID-19. CDR3s include the opening cysteine and the closing phenylalanine or tryptophan. The D gene is left open where the match is weak. Some rows mark clone size as missing; the rest say once, few, many or name a class of expanded clone.

size | J | D | V | DNA | CDR3
NA | TRBJ1-5 | NA | TRBV18 | TGTGCCAGCTCACCAAGAGACAGCTCCAATCAGCCCCAGCATTTT | CASSPRDSSNQPQHF
NA | TRBJ2-7 | NA | TRBV7-5 | TGTGCCAGAAGGATTATCGGGACAGGAAAGATATACGAGCAGTACTTC | CARRIIGTGKIYEQYF
NA | TRBJ2-5 | NA | TRBV5-1 | TGCGCCAGCAGCTTGGGGAGACTGGAAGAGACCCAGTACTTC | CASSLGRLEETQYF
NA | TRBJ2-3 | NA | TRBV9 | TGTGCCAGCAGCGTAGATGTAGCACCCTTCACAGATACGCAGTATTTT | CASSVDVAPFTDTQYF
NA | TRBJ1-2 | NA | TRBV5-6 | TGTGCCAGCAGCTTGAAGGAAGGCGGCAGGCGGGATTATGGCTACACCTTC | CASSLKEGGRRDYGYTF
few | TRBJ1-5 | TRBD1 | TRBV28 | TGTGCCAGCAGTTTACCCGGACAGGGTAAGCAGCCCCAGCATTTT | CASSLPGQGKQPQHF
NA | TRBJ2-1 | NA | TRBV2 | TGTGCCAGCAGGATGGAGAGCTCCTACAATGAGCAGTTCTTC | CASRMESSYNEQFF
once | TRBJ2-1 | TRBD2 | TRBV5-1 | TGCGCCAGCAGCTTGGAAAGGCGGGAGTACGGTGAGCAGTTCTTC | CASSLERREYGEQFF
NA | TRBJ1-4 | TRBD1 | TRBV28 | TGTGCCACGTTCCAGGACAGGACTAAAACGGAAAAACTGTTTTTT | CATFQDRTKTEKLFF
few | TRBJ2-2 | NA | TRBV11-2 | TGTGCCAGCAGCGCCCGGGGCACCGGGGAGCTGTTTTTT | CASSARGTGELFF
NA | TRBJ2-2 | NA | TRBV19 | TGTGCCAGTAAGGCTAGCGCCAACACCGGGGAGCTGTTTTTT | CASKASANTGELFF
NA | TRBJ2-2 | TRBD2 | TRBV30 | TGTGCCTGGAGTGTACCGACTAGCGGAGCGAACACCGGGGAGCTGTTTTTT | CAWSVPTSGANTGELFF
NA | TRBJ2-7 | TRBD1 | TRBV6-2/TRBV6-3 | TGTGCCAGCAGCCGGGCAGGGGGCTACGAGCAGTACTTC | CASSRAGGYEQYF
once | TRBJ1-1 | NA | TRBV15 | TGTGCCACCAGCAGAGATGGGGGGGGAAGGAACACTGAAGCTTTCTTT | CATSRDGGGRNTEAFF
NA | TRBJ1-5 | TRBD1 | TRBV5-1 | TGCGCCAGCAGCCCAGGGACAGGGGCGAGGGGCAATCAGCCCCAGCATTTT | CASSPGTGARGNQPQHF
NA | TRBJ2-1 | NA | TRBV11-2 | TGTGCCAGCAGCCTGGCTCTCGTTGAGCAGTTCTTC | CASSLALVEQFF
NA | TRBJ1-6 | NA | TRBV6-4 | TGTGCCAGCAGCCAGTTCTCCTATAATTCACCCCTCCACTTT | CASSQFSYNSPLHF
NA | TRBJ2-1 | TRBD1 | TRBV2 | TGTGCCAGCAGCAAGGACAGGGTGTCGGGGAATGAGCAGTTCTTC | CASSKDRVSGNEQFF
NA | TRBJ1-1 | NA | TRBV30 | TGTGCCTGGGGAAGGGGGATGATCACTGAAGCTTTCTTT | CAWGRGMITEAFF
few | TRBJ2-5 | TRBD2 | TRBV7-7 | TGTGCTAGCAGCTTAGGACCAGCGGGACAAGAGACCCAGTACTTC | CASSLGPAGQETQYF
NA | TRBJ2-1 | TRBD2 | TRBV9 | TGTGCCAGCAGCGGATTGCGGGAGACGGTCTTC | CASSGLRETVF
NA | TRBJ1-2 | NA | TRBV2 | TGTGCCAGCAGCGGTCAGGTAGTCCGTGGCTACACCTTC | CASSGQVVRGYTF
few | TRBJ2-2 | NA | TRBV19 | TGTGCCAGTAGTATACCCGGGGGCACCGGGGAGCTGTTTTTT | CASSIPGGTGELFF
NA | TRBJ1-1 | TRBD1 | TRBV5-1 | TGCGCCAGCAGCCGGGGACAGGGGGCTATGAACACTGAAGCTTTCTTT | CASSRGQGAMNTEAFF
once | TRBJ2-7 | NA | TRBV2 | TGTGCCAGCAGTCAAAACGGCGGGAAGTACTACGAGCAGTACTTC | CASSQNGGKYYEQYF
NA | TRBJ2-7 | TRBD2 | TRBV5-4 | TGTGCCAGCAGCCCGGGACTAGCGGGAGGGAGGGTCTCCTACGAGCAGTACTTC | CASSPGLAGGRVSYEQYF
NA | TRBJ2-5 | NA | TRBV19 | TGTGCCAGTAGCGGACATGAGGAGACCCAGTACTTC | CASSGHEETQYF
NA | TRBJ1-2 | NA | TRBV5-5 | TGTGCCAGCAGCTTAGGGGGAACGTATGGCTACACCTTC | CASSLGGTYGYTF
few | TRBJ1-4 | NA | TRBV4-3 | TGCGCCAGCAGCCAAGGGCAGGGGTATGAAAAACTGTTTTTT | CASSQGQGYEKLFF
NA | TRBJ2-2 | TRBD2 | TRBV6-5 | TGTGCCAGCAGTTGGGCGGGAGGGCGTGACACCGGGGAGCTGTTTTTT | CASSWAGGRDTGELFF
NA | TRBJ1-1 | TRBD1 | TRBV18 | TGTGCCAGCTCATCACAGGGGGAAGACACTGAAGCTTTCTTT | CASSSQGEDTEAFF
NA | TRBJ2-1 | TRBD1 | TRBV7-3 | TGTGCCAGCAGCTCGACCGGGACAGGCCAGTTCTTC | CASSSTGTGQFF
NA | TRBJ2-2 | NA | TRBV18 | TGTGCCAGCTCACCGCGGTTGGGGGCGGACACCGGGGAGCTGTTTTTT | CASSPRLGADTGELFF
NA | TRBJ1-1 | TRBD1 | TRBV6-1 | TGTGCCAGCAGTGACGGCAGGGGGTTTCGGAACACTGAAGCTTTCTTT | CASSDGRGFRNTEAFF
NA | TRBJ2-2 | TRBD1 | TRBV9 | TGTGCCAGCAGCATTTCTATCGGGACAGGAAACACCGGGGAGCTGTTTTTT | CASSISIGTGNTGELFF